The 24 T cell receptor beta chains below all came from one sample that was sequenced in a study of blood T cell repertoires in COVID-19. Measured with immunoSEQ multiplex PCR; TCRdb has only the in-frame clones, and not every one. Of about 110,000 clones in the sample, about 85% are singletons; the top ten hold approximately 1.3%. Sequenced input: peripheral blood. The receptor source for this set is a man aged 40-55 years with acute or convalescent COVID-19.

In its sample, this clone was seen a few times. V gene TRBV4-2 combines with J gene TRBJ2-3; TRBD2 aligns across 16 bases. V shed 4 bases, J shed 7 bases, and the junction held 8 bases outside the gene matches. Per the germline V gene, CDR1 is LGHNA and CDR2 is YNFKEQ. The CDR3 sequence is 17 residues long. The CDR3 DNA reads TGTGCCAGCAGCCCCTTCGGGACTAGCGGGGGGGTGCATACGCAGTATTTT. Translated: CASSPFGTSGGVHTQYF.

The chain uses TRBV4-1 and TRBJ2-5; D is possibly TRBD1 (6 bases). This CDR3 comprises 13 residues. V shed 3 bases and J shed 4 bases, with 9 bases lying between them. CDR1 and CDR2 (germline): MGHRA, YSYEKL. In nucleotides, the CDR3 is TGCGCCAGCAGCCAGATCAGGGGAGAGACCCAGTACTTC. Its translation is CASSQIRGETQYF.

This clone was detected a few times. The rearrangement joins TRBV7-2 to TRBJ2-1, with D possibly matching TRBD2 (7 bases). In germline, CDR1 is SGHTA, CDR2 FQGNSA. CDR3 length: 13 amino acids. V was shortened by 4 bases and J by 15 bases, with 19 bases between the two germline ends. For the CDR3, the DNA is TGTGCCAGCAGCTCCCCCAAGGGGGGGGTGCTGTTCTTC. Protein sequence: CASSSPKGGVLFF. Combining the CDR3 with reference TRBV7-2 and TRBJ2-1 gives the whole variable domain GAGVSQSPSNKVTEKGKDVELRCDPISGHTALYWYRQSLGQGLEFLIYFQGNSAPDKSGLPSDRFSAERTGGSVSTLTIQRTQQEDSAVYLCASSSPKGGVLFFGPGTRLTVL.

In this sample, this clone turned up a few times. The rearrangement links TRBV2 to TRBJ2-3, with 9 bases fitting TRBD2. Trimming removed 4 bases from V and 0 bases from J; junction bases left unmatched: 5. The CDR3 extends over 16 amino acids. The germline CDR1 and CDR2 sequences are SNHLY and FYNNEI. For the CDR3, the DNA is TGTGCCAGCAGTGCGGTCGCGGGGGGGAGCACAGATACGCAGTATTTT. This gives the protein CASSAVAGGSTDTQYF.

The V gene is TRBV6-2 or TRBV6-3, the J gene TRBJ2-2; 7 bases align to TRBD2. With 6 bases clipped from V and 4 bases from J, the junction kept 8 bases outside the gene matches. The CDR3 extends over 15 amino acids. CDR1 and CDR2 (germline): MNHEY, SVGEGT. The CDR3 DNA is TGTGCCAGCAGCCTGGGACTATTCTCCACCGGGGAGCTGTTTTTT. Amino acid sequence: CASSLGLFSTGELFF.

A single count supports this clone. The chain uses TRBV29-1 and TRBJ1-1; no reliable D call. This CDR3 is built from 13 residues. V was clipped by 1 base and J by 1 base, with 7 bases between them. Germline values: CDR1 SQVTM, CDR2 ANQGSEA. The CDR3 nucleotides are TGCAGCGTTGAAGGGCGGTCGAACACTGAAGCTTTCTTT. Translation: CSVEGRSNTEAFF. Using reference TRBV29-1 and TRBJ1-1 for the parts outside the CDR3, the full variable domain is SAVISQKPSRDICQRGTSLTIQCQVDSQVTMMFWYRQQPGQSLTLIATANQGSEATYESGFVIDKFPISRPNLTFSTLTVSNMSPEDSSIYLCSVEGRSNTEAFFGQGTRLTVV.

The chain recombines TRBV7-3 with TRBJ2-3, with 10 bases that match TRBD2. CDR1 and CDR2 (germline): SGHTA, FQGTGA. The CDR3 is 15 amino acids. With V trimmed by 4 bases and J by 1 base, 2 bases remained unmatched. CDR3 nucleotides: TGTGCCAGCAGCTCTAGCGGGGGTCGCACAGATACGCAGTATTTT. It specifies CASSSSGGRTDTQYF. Full variable domain (missing parts from reference TRBV7-3 and TRBJ2-3): GAGVSQTPSNKVTEKGKYVELRCDPISGHTALYWYRQSLGQGPEFLIYFQGTGAADDSGLPNDRFFAVRPEGSVSTLKIQRTERGDSAVYLCASSSSGGRTDTQYFGPGTRLTVL.

V is TRBV18 and J is TRBJ1-2, with D possibly matching TRBD1 (6 bases). This CDR3 comprises 14 residues. Germline V gene lookup returns CDR1 KGHSH and CDR2 LQKENI. V lost 3 bases to trimming and J lost 5 bases, with 13 bases between them. CDR3 region: CASSPAEDSYGYTF. The CDR3 DNA follows: TGTGCCAGCTCACCGGCAGAGGACAGTTATGGCTACACCTTC.

Notes on this clone: One end of the junction varies from germline; a read error may be responsible. This chain connects TRBV7-7 to TRBJ2-5, with 7 bases lining up with TRBD1. In germline, CDR1 is SSHAT, CDR2 FNYEAQ (reference sequence). This CDR3 spans 14 amino acids. In DNA form, the CDR3 reads TGTGCTAGCAGCTTAAGGGGGCTAGGTGAGACCCAGTACTTC. Amino acid sequence: CASSLRGLGETQYF.

The CDR3 region has the DNA TGCGCCAGCAGCCAAGATCTAGCGGCTCGGGATACGCAGTATTTT. Amino acid sequence: CASSQDLAARDTQYF. This rearrangement joins TRBV4-3 to TRBJ2-3, with 7 nucleotides matching TRBD2. The germline gives CDR1 LGHNA, CDR2 YSLEER. V lost 0 bases and J lost 6; bases outside the gene matches: 6. The CDR3 sequence is 15 residues long.

V gene TRBV6-5 combines with J gene TRBJ2-5, with TRBD2 matching over 7 bases. The CDR3 length is 14 residues. Germline CDR1 MNHEY, CDR2 SVGAGI. J was trimmed by 5 bases and V by 4 bases; bases with no gene match: 7. CDR3 DNA: TGTGCCAGCAGTTTCGGCGGGAGTTTTGAGACCCAGTACTTC. Translating gives CASSFGGSFETQYF.

V and J are TRBV10-3 and TRBJ2-1; TRBD1 matches 9 bases. The germline V gene encodes CDR1 ENHRY and CDR2 SYGVKD. Germline trimming cut 7 bases from V and 6 bases from J; bases unmatched to any gene: 4. The CDR3 runs 13 residues. In DNA, the CDR3 is TGTGCCATCACAGGGACAGGGTCCAATGAGCAGTTCTTC. This sequence encodes CAITGTGSNEQFF.

V usage is TRBV28 and J usage is TRBJ2-7; 10 nucleotides agree with TRBD1. J gave up 4 bases and V 6 bases, and 9 bases lay outside the gene matches. This CDR3 comprises 15 residues. The germline CDR1 and CDR2 sequences are MDHEN and SYDVKM. The CDR3 DNA follows: TGTGCCAGCAGCTCCCGACAGGGGGCTACATACGAGCAGTACTTC. This sequence encodes CASSSRQGATYEQYF.

This rearrangement joins TRBV19 to TRBJ2-1, with 11 bases identical to TRBD2. V lost 5 bases and J lost 3; bases outside the gene matches: 9. CDR1 is LNHDA, CDR2 SQIVND, per germline (reference sequence). CDR3 length: 17 amino acids. The CDR3 loop reads CASSVPGLAARYNEQFF. CDR3 DNA sequence: TGTGCCAGTAGTGTACCGGGACTAGCGGCCCGCTACAATGAGCAGTTCTTC.

The V and J genes are TRBV29-1 and TRBJ2-1; 13 nucleotides line up with TRBD2. The CDR3 has 13 residues. Unmatched junction bases numbered 5, after V lost 8 bases and J lost 7 bases. The germline gives CDR1 SQVTM, CDR2 ANQGSEA. CDR3 protein: CSTSGRAKNEQFF. CDR3 nucleotides: TGCAGCACTAGCGGGAGGGCCAAGAATGAGCAGTTCTTC.

This sequence joins TRBV5-1 and TRBJ2-7, with 10 positions matching TRBD2. The length of the CDR3 is 14 residues. J gave up 3 bases and V 4 bases, and 4 bases lay outside the gene matches. CDR1 is SGHRS and CDR2 is YFSETQ in the germline V gene. The CDR3 bases are TGCGCCAGCAGCCACTCTAGCGGGGGCTACGAGCAGTACTTC. Amino acids: CASSHSSGGYEQYF.

This sequence joins TRBV5-1 and TRBJ2-2; 7 bases are a match to TRBD2. The junction had 4 bases not matched to a gene; V was cut back by 0 bases and J by 2 bases. The CDR3 totals 16 residues. Germline-derived CDR1 and CDR2 are SGHRS and YFSETQ. CDR3 bases: TGCGCCAGCAGCTTGGACAGCGGGATCAACACCGGGGAGCTGTTTTTT. Amino acids: CASSLDSGINTGELFF.

In its sample, this clone was seen once. The chain joins TRBV18 to TRBJ2-7; possibly TRBD1 for D (6 bases). This CDR3 region has 14 residues. Looked up from germline, CDR1 is KGHSH and CDR2 is LQKENI. V was pared by 3 bases and J by 0 bases, with 9 bases between. The CDR3, as DNA: TGTGCCAGCTCACCGGGACAAAGCTCCTACGAGCAGTACTTC. Its protein is CASSPGQSSYEQYF.

The chain combines TRBV7-3 with TRBJ2-5; a possible D gene is TRBD1 (6 bases). Germline V lookup: CDR1 SGHTA, CDR2 FQGTGA. There are 18 residues in the CDR3. V was pared by 1 base and J by 5 bases, with 23 bases between. The CDR3 protein is CASSLRLGPGTRGETQYF. DNA for the CDR3: TGTGCCAGCAGCTTAAGATTGGGTCCCGGGACAAGGGGGGAGACCCAGTACTTC. Full variable domain (outside the CDR3, taken from reference TRBV7-3 and TRBJ2-5): GAGVSQTPSNKVTEKGKYVELRCDPISGHTALYWYRQSLGQGPEFLIYFQGTGAADDSGLPNDRFFAVRPEGSVSTLKIQRTERGDSAVYLCASSLRLGPGTRGETQYFGPGTRLLVL.

The chain employs TRBV4-2 and TRBJ2-1, with TRBD2 matching over 7 bases. Germline V CDR1 and CDR2: LGHNA, YNFKEQ. The CDR3 totals 14 residues. V trimming: 0 bases; J trimming: 8 bases; junction bases outside the gene matches: 4. The CDR3 DNA reads TGTGCCAGCAGCCAAGAGGGGAGGGCCTATGAGCAGTTCTTC. Translated: CASSQEGRAYEQFF.

V usage is TRBV7-2 and J usage is TRBJ2-4; 9 bases match TRBD2. Trimming took 5 bases from V and 3 from J; bases not matched to a gene: 14. There are 18 residues in the CDR3. Germline CDR1 reads SGHTA; CDR2 reads FQGNSA. The CDR3 coding sequence is TGTGCCAGCAGCGTCTGGGGGGGTAGCGGGAGAGTCAAAAACATTCAGTACTTC. Translating it yields CASSVWGGSGRVKNIQYF.

The genes are TRBV11-2 and TRBJ2-1; perhaps TRBD2 as D (6 bases). This CDR3 is 13 amino acids long. Germline CDR1 is SGHAT and CDR2 is FQNNGV. Deletions cut 4 bases from V and 3 bases from J, with 7 bases between. For the CDR3, the DNA is TGTGCCAGCAGCTGGACTAACTACAATGAGCAGTTCTTC. Amino acid sequence: CASSWTNYNEQFF.

The table lists this clone with a few counts. The genes are TRBV6-5 and TRBJ2-2, with a weak D call TRBD1 (6 bases). This CDR3 contains 15 residues. The V end was cut by 2 bases, the J end by 1 base, with 8 bases between. The germline gives CDR1 MNHEY, CDR2 SVGAGI. This chain's CDR3 is CASSYRQVNTGELFF. CDR3 DNA: TGTGCCAGCAGTTACAGACAGGTGAACACCGGGGAGCTGTTTTTT.

This clone was picked up one time. V is TRBV6-5 and J is TRBJ2-5; the match to TRBD2 covers 7 bases. The CDR3 loop spans 15 amino acids. The trim removed 6 bases at V and 2 bases at J, leaving 9 bases unmatched. CDR1 is MNHEY, CDR2 SVGAGI, per germline. In DNA form, the CDR3 reads TGTGCCAGCAGGACCCCTACCGGGGGGCAAGAGACCCAGTACTTC. Translated, it gives CASRTPTGGQETQYF.